This T cell receptor beta chain was obtained from a study of shared clonotypes between healthy human individuals. Trimming took 6 bases from V and 9 from J; bases not matched to a gene: 9. Germline V gives CDR1 MNHEY, CDR2 SVGAGI. This CDR3 region has 14 residues. CD8 cells regarded as naive lacked CD45RO, were positively chosen for CCR7, and omitted terminally differentiated effector memory CD45RA+ cells. Clones were read by immunoSEQ multiplex PCR, and TCRdb kept only the in-frame ones, dropping some. This sample carries some 2,100,000 clones, about 92% of them seen once, and the ten largest clones take 1.5% to 2%.

The chain recombines TRBV6-5 with TRBJ2-1, with 9 bases aligning to TRBD2. Sequenced input: naive CD8+ T cells from PBMCs. The source is a man between 18 and 29 years old in good health. Some clones in this sample may be carry-over from other donors' samples. For the CDR3, the DNA is TGTGCCAGCAGAATAGCGGGAGAGACGGGTGAGCAGTTCTTC. Translation: CASRIAGETGEQFF.